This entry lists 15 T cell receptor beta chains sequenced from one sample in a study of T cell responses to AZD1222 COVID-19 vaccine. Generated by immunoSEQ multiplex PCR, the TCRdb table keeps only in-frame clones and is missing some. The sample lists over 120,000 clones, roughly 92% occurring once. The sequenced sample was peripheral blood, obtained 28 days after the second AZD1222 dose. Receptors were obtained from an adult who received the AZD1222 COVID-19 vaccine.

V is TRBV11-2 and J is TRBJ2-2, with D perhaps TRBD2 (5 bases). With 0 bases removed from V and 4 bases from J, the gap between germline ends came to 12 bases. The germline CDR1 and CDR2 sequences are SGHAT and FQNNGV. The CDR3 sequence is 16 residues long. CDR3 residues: CASSLERVQVTGELFF. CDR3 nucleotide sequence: TGTGCCAGCAGCTTAGAGAGGGTGCAGGTCACCGGGGAGCTGTTTTTT.

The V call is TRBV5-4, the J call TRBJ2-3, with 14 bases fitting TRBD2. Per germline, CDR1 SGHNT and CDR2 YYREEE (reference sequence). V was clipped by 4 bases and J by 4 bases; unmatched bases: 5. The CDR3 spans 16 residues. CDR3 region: CASSRGLAGGPDTQYF. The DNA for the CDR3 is TGTGCCAGCAGCCGAGGACTAGCGGGAGGCCCAGATACGCAGTATTTT.

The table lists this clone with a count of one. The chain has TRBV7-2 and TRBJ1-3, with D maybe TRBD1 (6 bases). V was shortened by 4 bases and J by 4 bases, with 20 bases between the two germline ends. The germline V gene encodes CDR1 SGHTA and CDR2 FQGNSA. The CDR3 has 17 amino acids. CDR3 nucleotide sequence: TGTGCCAGCAGCTCCCGGACAGCTAGTGGAGCCGGAAACACCATATATTTT. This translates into CASSSRTASGAGNTIYF.

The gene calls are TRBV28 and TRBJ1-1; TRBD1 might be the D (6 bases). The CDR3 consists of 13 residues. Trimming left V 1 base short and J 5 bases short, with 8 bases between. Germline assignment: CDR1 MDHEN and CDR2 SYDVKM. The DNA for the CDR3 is TGTGCCAGCAGTTTATCAGGGGAAACTGAAGCTTTCTTT. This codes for CASSLSGETEAFF.

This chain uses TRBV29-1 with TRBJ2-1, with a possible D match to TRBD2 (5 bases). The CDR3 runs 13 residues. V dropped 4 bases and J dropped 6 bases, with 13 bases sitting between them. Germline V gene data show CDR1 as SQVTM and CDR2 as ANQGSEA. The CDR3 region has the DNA TGCAGCGTTGGGACTGGAGTAAGCAATGAGCAGTTCTTC. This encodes CSVGTGVSNEQFF.

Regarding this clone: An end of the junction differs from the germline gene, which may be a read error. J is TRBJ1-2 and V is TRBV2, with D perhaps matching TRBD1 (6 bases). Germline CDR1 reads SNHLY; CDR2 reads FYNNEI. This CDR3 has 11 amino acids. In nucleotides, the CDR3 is TGTGCCAGCAGGACTAGACAGGAGGATTCCTTC. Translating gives CASRTRQEDSF.

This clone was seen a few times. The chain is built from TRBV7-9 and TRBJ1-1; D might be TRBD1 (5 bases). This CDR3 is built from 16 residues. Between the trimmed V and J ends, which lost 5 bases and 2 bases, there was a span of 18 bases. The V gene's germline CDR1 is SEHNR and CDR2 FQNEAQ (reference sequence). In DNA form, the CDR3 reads TGTGCCAGCAGCGTTCAACCGGGACGACCCAACACTGAAGCTTTCTTT. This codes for CASSVQPGRPNTEAFF.

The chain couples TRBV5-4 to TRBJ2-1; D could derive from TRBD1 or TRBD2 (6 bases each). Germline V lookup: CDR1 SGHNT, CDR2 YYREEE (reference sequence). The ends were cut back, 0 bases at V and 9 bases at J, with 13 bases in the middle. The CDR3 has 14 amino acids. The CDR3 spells CASSLVMGGSEQFF. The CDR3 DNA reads TGTGCCAGCAGCTTGGTAATGGGGGGCTCTGAGCAGTTCTTC.

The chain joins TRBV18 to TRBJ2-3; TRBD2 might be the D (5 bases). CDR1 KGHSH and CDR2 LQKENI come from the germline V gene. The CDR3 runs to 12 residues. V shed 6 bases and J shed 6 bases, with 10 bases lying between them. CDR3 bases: TGTGCCAGCTCTCCCTCGGGGGATACGCAGTATTTT. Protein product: CASSPSGDTQYF.

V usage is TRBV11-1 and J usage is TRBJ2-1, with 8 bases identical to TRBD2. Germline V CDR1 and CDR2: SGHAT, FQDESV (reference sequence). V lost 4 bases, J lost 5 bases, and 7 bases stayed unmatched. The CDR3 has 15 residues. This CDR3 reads CASSSAGGRNNEQFF. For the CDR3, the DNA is TGTGCCAGCAGCTCGGCGGGGGGCCGGAACAATGAGCAGTTCTTC. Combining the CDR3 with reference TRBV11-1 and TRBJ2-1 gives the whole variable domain EAEVAQSPRYKITEKSQAVAFWCDPISGHATLYWYRQILGQGPELLVQFQDESVVDDSQLPKDRFSAERLKGVDSTLKIQPAELGDSAMYLCASSSAGGRNNEQFFGPGTRLTVL.

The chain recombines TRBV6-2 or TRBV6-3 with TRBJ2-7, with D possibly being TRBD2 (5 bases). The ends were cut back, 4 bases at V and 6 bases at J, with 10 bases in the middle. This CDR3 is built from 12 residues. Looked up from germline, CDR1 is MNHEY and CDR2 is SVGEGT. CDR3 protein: CASSFFEGEQYF. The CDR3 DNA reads TGTGCCAGCAGTTTCTTCGAGGGCGAGCAGTACTTC.

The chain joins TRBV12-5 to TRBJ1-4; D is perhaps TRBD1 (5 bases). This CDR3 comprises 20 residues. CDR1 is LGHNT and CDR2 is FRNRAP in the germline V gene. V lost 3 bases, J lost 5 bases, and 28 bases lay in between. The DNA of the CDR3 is TGTGCTAGTGGTTTCTCTCTTCCTCCGACAGAGCCCCCGCTGAATGAAAAACTGTTTTTT. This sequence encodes CASGFSLPPTEPPLNEKLFF.

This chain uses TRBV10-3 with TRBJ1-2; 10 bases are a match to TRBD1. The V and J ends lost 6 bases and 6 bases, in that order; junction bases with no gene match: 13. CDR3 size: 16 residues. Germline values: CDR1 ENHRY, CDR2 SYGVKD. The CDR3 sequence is CAIRSTSGQGRDGYTF. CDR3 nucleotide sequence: TGTGCCATCAGATCGACGTCGGGACAGGGGAGGGATGGCTACACCTTC.

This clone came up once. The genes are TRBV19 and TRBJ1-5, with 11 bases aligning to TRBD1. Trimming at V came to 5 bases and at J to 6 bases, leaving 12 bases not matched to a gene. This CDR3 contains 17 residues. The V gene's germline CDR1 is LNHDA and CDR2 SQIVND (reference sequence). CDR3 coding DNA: TGTGCCAGTAGTGCAGGACAGGGGGCTTTTTGGAGTCAGCCCCAGCATTTT. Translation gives CASSAGQGAFWSQPQHF.

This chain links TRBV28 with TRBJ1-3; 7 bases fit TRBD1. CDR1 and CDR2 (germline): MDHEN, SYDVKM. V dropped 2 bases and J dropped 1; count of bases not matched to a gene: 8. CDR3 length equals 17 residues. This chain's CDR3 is CASSLIRQGRSGNTIYF. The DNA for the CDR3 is TGTGCCAGCAGTTTAATCCGACAGGGAAGGTCTGGAAACACCATATATTTT.